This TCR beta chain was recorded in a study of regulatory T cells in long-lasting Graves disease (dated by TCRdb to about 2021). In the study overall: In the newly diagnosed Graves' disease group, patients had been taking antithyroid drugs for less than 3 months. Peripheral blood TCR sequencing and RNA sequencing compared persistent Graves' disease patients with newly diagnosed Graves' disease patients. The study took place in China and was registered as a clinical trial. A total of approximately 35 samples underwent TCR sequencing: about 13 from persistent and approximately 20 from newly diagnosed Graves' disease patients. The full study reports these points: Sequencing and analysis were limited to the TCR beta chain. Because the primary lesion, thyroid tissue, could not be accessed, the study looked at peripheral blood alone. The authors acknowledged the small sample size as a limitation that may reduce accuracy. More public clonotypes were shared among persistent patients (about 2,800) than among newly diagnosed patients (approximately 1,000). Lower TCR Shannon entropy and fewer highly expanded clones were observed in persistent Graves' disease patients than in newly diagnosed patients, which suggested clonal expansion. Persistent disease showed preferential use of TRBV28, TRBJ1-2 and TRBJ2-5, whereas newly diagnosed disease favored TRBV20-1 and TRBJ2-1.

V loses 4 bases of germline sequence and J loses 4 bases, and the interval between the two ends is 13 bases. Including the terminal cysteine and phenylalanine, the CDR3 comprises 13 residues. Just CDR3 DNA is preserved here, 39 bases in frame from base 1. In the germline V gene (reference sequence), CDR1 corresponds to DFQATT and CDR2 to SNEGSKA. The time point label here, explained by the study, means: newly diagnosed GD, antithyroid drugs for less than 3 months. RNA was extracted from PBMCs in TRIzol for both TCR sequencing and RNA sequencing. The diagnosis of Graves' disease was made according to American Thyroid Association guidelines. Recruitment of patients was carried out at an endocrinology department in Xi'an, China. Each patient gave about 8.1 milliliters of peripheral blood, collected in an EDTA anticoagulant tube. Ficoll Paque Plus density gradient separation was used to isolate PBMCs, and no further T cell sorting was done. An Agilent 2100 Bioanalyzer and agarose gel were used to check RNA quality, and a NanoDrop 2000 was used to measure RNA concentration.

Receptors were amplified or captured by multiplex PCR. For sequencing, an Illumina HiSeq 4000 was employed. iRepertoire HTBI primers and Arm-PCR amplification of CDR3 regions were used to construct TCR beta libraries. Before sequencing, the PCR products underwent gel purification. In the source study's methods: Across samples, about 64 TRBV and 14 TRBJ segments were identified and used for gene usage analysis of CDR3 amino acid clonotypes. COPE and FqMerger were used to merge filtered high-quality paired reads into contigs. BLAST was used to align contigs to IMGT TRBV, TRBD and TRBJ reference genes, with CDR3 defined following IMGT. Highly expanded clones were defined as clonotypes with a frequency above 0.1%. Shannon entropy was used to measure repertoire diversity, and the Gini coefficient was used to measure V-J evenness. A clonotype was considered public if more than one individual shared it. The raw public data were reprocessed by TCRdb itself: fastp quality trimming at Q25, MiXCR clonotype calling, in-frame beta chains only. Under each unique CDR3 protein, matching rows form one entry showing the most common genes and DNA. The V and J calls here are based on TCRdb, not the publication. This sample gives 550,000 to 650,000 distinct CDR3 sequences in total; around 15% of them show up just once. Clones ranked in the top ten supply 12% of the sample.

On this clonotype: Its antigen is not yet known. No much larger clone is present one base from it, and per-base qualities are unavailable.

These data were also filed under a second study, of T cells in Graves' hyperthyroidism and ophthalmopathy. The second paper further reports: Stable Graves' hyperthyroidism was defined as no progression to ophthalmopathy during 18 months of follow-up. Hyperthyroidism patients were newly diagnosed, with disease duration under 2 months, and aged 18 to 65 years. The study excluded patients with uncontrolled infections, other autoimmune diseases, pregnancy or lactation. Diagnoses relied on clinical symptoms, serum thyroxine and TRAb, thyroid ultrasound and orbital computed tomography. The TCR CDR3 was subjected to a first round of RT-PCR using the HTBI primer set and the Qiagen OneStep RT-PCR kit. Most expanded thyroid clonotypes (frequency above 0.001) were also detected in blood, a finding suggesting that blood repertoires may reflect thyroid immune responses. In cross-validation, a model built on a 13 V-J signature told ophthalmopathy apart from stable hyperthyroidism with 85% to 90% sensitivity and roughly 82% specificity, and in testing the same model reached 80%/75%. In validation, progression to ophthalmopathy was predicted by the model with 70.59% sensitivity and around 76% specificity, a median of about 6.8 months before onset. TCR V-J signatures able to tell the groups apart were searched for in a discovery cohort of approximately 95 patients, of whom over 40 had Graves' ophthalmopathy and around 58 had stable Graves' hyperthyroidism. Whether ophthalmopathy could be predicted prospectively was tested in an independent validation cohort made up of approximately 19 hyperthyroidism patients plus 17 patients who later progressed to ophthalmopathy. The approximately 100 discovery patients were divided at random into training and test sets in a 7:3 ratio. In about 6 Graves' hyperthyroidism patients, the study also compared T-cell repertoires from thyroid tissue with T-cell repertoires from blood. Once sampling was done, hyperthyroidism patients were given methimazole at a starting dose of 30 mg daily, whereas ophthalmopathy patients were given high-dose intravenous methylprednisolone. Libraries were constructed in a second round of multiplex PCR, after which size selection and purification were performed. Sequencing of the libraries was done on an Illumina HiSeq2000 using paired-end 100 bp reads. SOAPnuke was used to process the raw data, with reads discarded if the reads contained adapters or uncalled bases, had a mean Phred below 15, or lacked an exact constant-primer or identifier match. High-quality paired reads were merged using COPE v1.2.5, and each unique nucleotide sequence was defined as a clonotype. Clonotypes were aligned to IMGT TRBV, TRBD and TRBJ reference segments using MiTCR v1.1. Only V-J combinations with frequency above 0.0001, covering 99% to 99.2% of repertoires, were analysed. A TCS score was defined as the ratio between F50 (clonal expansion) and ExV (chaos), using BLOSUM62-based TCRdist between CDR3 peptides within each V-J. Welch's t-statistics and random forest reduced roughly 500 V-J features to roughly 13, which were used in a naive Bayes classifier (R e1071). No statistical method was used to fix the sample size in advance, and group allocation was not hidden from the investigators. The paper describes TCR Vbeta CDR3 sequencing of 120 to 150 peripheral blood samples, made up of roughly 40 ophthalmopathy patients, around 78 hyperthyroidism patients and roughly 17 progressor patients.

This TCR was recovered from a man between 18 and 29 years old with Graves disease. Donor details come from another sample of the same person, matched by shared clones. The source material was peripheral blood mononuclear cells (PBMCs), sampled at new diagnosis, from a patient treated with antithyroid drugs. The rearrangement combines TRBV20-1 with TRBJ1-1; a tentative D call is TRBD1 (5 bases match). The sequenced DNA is TGCAGTGCTAATAGCCTCAGGGCCACTGAAGCTTTCTTT. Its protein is CSANSLRATEAFF.